The 9 T cell receptor beta chains below come from one sample, sequenced in a study of cytomegalovirus exposure and HLA in healthy donors. Measured with immunoSEQ multiplex PCR; TCRdb has only the in-frame clones, and not every one. The sample yields tens of thousands of clones, less than 96% seen once. Sequencing was performed on PBMCs. These receptors were collected from a woman aged 18-29 years in good health and CMV-seronegative.

The V gene is TRBV9, the J gene TRBJ2-1, with 14 positions matching TRBD2. The CDR3 is 18 amino acids. With V trimmed by 3 bases and J by 8 bases, 13 bases remained unmatched. The germline V gene has CDR1 SGDLS and CDR2 YYNGEE. The CDR3 DNA reads TGTGCCAGCAGCGCAAGGGGACTAGCGGGAGACCCTCGGGATGAGCAGTTCTTC. The encoded protein is CASSARGLAGDPRDEQFF.

This clone occurred once. The genes are TRBV28 and TRBJ2-5; TRBD2 matches at 8 bases. The CDR3 is 18 residues long. Germline V gene lookup returns CDR1 MDHEN and CDR2 SYDVKM. Trimming removed 3 bases from V and 2 bases from J; junction bases left unmatched: 14. The CDR3 loop is CASSFPRRASGRQETQYF. In DNA, the CDR3 is TGTGCCAGCAGTTTCCCCCGGCGGGCTAGCGGGCGACAAGAGACCCAGTACTTC.

The V and J genes are TRBV27 and TRBJ2-1, with 7 nucleotides matching TRBD2. Germline V gene data show CDR1 as MNHEY and CDR2 as SMNVEV (reference sequence). The length of the CDR3 is 15 residues. The junction had 11 bases not matched to a gene; V was cut back by 7 bases and J by 5 bases. The CDR3 DNA is TGTGCCAGCACCCCCCGACTAGCCCTTCACAATGAGCAGTTCTTC. It specifies CASTPRLALHNEQFF.

In nucleotides, the CDR3 is TGTGCCAGCAGCGCCGACAGGGCCACAGATACGCAGTATTTT. It translates to CASSADRATDTQYF. The chain recombines TRBV7-2 with TRBJ2-3, with 7 nucleotides matching TRBD1. The CDR3 sequence is 14 residues long. Germline V gives CDR1 SGHTA, CDR2 FQGNSA. The J segment lost 2 bases and the V segment lost 5 bases, leaving 4 bases of the junction unmatched.

The chain is built from TRBV16 and TRBJ2-7, with a tentative D call TRBD2 (6 bases). Germline V gene sequence: CDR1 KGHSY, CDR2 FQNENV. The V end lost 4 bases, the J end lost 2 bases, and 9 bases lay between the germline ends. The CDR3 is 13 amino acids. DNA of the CDR3: TGTGCCAGCAGCCCTCCGGGGGCCTACGAGCAGTACTTC. It specifies CASSPPGAYEQYF. Combining the CDR3 with reference TRBV16 and TRBJ2-7 gives the whole variable domain GEEVAQTPKHLVRGEGQKAKLYCAPIKGHSYVFWYQQVLKNEFKFLISFQNENVFDETGMPKERFSAKCLPNSPCSLEIQATKLEDSAVYFCASSPPGAYEQYFGPGTRLTVT.

The CDR3 region has the DNA TGTGCCAGCCACCGAAGGGGATATGGCTACACCTTC. Protein: CASHRRGYGYTF. The chain has TRBV27 and TRBJ1-2; the D gene is possibly TRBD1 (5 bases). Trimming removed 8 bases at V and 5 bases at J, with 12 bases between. CDR3 length: 12 residues. Germline V lookup: CDR1 MNHEY, CDR2 SMNVEV (reference sequence).

This clone has just one count. V gene TRBV11-2 combines with J gene TRBJ2-3; 14 bases agree with TRBD2. With 5 bases clipped from V and 6 bases from J, the junction kept 7 bases outside the gene matches. The length of the CDR3 is 16 residues. Germline V gene lookup returns CDR1 SGHAT and CDR2 FQNNGV. The DNA of the CDR3 is TGTGCCAGCAGCCGCCGACTAGCGGGGGGGTGGGATACGCAGTATTTT. The encoded protein is CASSRRLAGGWDTQYF. Drawing the rest from reference TRBV11-2 and TRBJ2-3, the complete variable domain is EAGVAQSPRYKIIEKRQSVAFWCNPISGHATLYWYQQILGQGPKLLIQFQNNGVVDDSQLPKDRFSAERLKGVDSTLKIQPAKLEDSAVYLCASSRRLAGGWDTQYFGPGTRLTVL.

The chain carries TRBV6-6 and TRBJ2-1; 8 positions match TRBD2. There are 16 residues in the CDR3. V trimming: 0 bases; J trimming: 2 bases; junction bases outside the gene matches: 3. Per the germline V gene, CDR1 is MNHNY and CDR2 is SVGAGI (reference sequence). CDR3 sequence reads: CASSYSSSGAYNEQFF. The CDR3, as DNA: TGTGCCAGCAGTTACTCGAGTAGCGGGGCCTACAATGAGCAGTTCTTC.

The chain recombines TRBV28 with TRBJ2-7; no definite D call. CDR3 length: 13 amino acids. Germline CDR1 is MDHEN and CDR2 is SYDVKM. V dropped 6 bases and J dropped 1 base, with 10 bases sitting between them. Here the CDR3 reads CASRIQDSYEQYF. The CDR3 region has the DNA TGTGCCAGCAGGATCCAGGATTCCTACGAGCAGTACTTC.